The 30 T cell receptor beta chains below were found in one sample sequenced in a study of shared clonotypes between healthy human individuals. Generated by immunoSEQ multiplex PCR, the TCRdb table keeps only in-frame clones and is missing some. The top ten hold under 2% of the sample, which has more than 550,000 clones, over 60% seen once. Sequenced material: memory CD4+ T cells sorted from blood. This sample's subset: CD45RA-negative fraction. Receptors originate from a woman in her twenties or thirties in good health.

This clone was recorded only once. Here the CDR3 reads CASSVGQGNQPQHF. The CDR3 DNA reads as TGTGCCAGCAGTGTGGGACAGGGTAATCAGCCCCAGCATTTT. The chain recombines TRBV6-5 with TRBJ1-5; 9 bases agree with TRBD1. The CDR3 contains 14 residues. The germline V gene has CDR1 MNHEY and CDR2 SVGAGI. Trimming cost V 5 bases and J 4 bases; bases outside gene matches: 3.

This clone was seen many times. The J gene is TRBJ2-7, the V gene TRBV2; D is ambiguous. This CDR3 comprises 12 residues. The germline CDR1 and CDR2 sequences are SNHLY and FYNNEI. Trimming removed 8 bases at V and 4 bases at J, with 12 bases between. The CDR3 region is CASGNLGYEQYF. The CDR3 bases are TGTGCCAGCGGTAACTTAGGGTACGAGCAGTACTTC.

In this sample, this clone turned up a few times. The chain employs TRBV10-3 and TRBJ2-3, with TRBD2 matching over 11 bases. The germline V gene encodes CDR1 ENHRY and CDR2 SYGVKD. V lost 11 bases, J lost 3 bases, and 16 bases stayed unmatched. CDR3 length equals 17 residues. Here the CDR3 reads CAVHGEVTSGRTDTQYF. CDR3 in DNA: TGTGCCGTACACGGAGAGGTAACTAGCGGGAGAACAGATACGCAGTATTTT.

The chain carries TRBV19 and TRBJ1-1, with D perhaps TRBD1 (5 bases). The germline V and J ends were trimmed by 4 bases and 0 bases, with 18 bases remaining between them. CDR3 length: 17 amino acids. Germline CDR1 LNHDA, CDR2 SQIVND (reference sequence). The CDR3 coding sequence is TGTGCCAGTAGTACCGGGGCCCTGCGGGCTATGAACACTGAAGCTTTCTTT. Its protein product is CASSTGALRAMNTEAFF.

The chain uses TRBV2 and TRBJ2-7; 11 nucleotides align to TRBD2. The J segment lost 0 bases and the V segment lost 6 bases, leaving 4 bases of the junction unmatched. This CDR3 contains 15 residues. Germline V gene sequence: CDR1 SNHLY, CDR2 FYNNEI. In DNA form, the CDR3 reads TGTGCCAGCAGCCTGGGACTAGCGGCCTCCTACGAGCAGTACTTC. Its protein product is CASSLGLAASYEQYF.

The gene calls are TRBV4-1 and TRBJ2-1; D is unresolved. From germline, CDR1 is MGHRA and CDR2 YSYEKL. CDR3 length equals 13 residues. V gave up 4 bases and J gave up 5 bases, with 9 bases separating them. CDR3 sequence reads: CASSLAHDNEQFF. DNA for the CDR3: TGCGCCAGCAGCCTTGCACACGACAATGAGCAGTTCTTC.

The chain is built from TRBV27 and TRBJ2-5, with a tentative D call TRBD2 (6 bases). CDR3 length equals 14 residues. The V end lost 3 bases, the J end lost 2 bases, and 10 bases lay between the germline ends. CDR1 is MNHEY, CDR2 SMNVEV, per germline (reference sequence). This CDR3 reads CASSFWGTQETQYF. CDR3 DNA: TGTGCCAGCAGTTTTTGGGGGACTCAAGAGACCCAGTACTTC.

Turning to this clone: Different DNA sequences within this sample yield the same CDR3. The chain has TRBV2 and TRBJ2-5; D uncertain. This CDR3 contains 12 residues. The germline CDR1 and CDR2 sequences are SNHLY and FYNNEI. Deletions cut 4 bases from V and 0 bases from J, with 3 bases between. CDR3 sequence reads: CASSGDQETQYF. The CDR3 DNA reads as TGTGCCAGCAGTGGAGACCAAGAGACCCAGTACTTC. Full variable domain (outside the CDR3, taken from reference TRBV2 and TRBJ2-5): EPEVTQTPSHQVTQMGQEVILRCVPISNHLYFYWYRQILGQKVEFLVSFYNNEISEKSEIFDDQFSVERPDGSNFTLKIRSTKLEDSAMYFCASSGDQETQYFGPGTRLLVL.

In this sample, this clone turned up many times. V gene TRBV2 combines with J gene TRBJ1-5; D is possibly TRBD1 (6 bases). This CDR3 is built from 16 residues. Germline values: CDR1 SNHLY, CDR2 FYNNEI. Trimming left V 3 bases short and J 2 bases short, with 14 bases between. The CDR3 DNA reads as TGTGCCAGCAGTGACACAGGGACCCTGCGCAATCAGCCCCAGCATTTT. This translates into CASSDTGTLRNQPQHF.

The V call is TRBV4-1, the J call TRBJ1-2; D possibly corresponds to TRBD1 (5 bases). The ends were cut back, 1 base at V and 8 bases at J, with 14 bases in the middle. The CDR3 runs 14 residues. The germline V gene has CDR1 MGHRA and CDR2 YSYEKL. CDR3 loop: CASSQVGGGRGYTF. The DNA for the CDR3 is TGCGCCAGCAGCCAAGTGGGCGGGGGGAGAGGCTACACCTTC.

The chain links TRBV28 to TRBJ2-7; 11 nucleotides match TRBD1. V was pared by 5 bases and J by 4 bases, with 4 bases of the junction left unmatched. This CDR3 is built from 14 residues. The germline CDR1 and CDR2 sequences are MDHEN and SYDVKM. The CDR3 protein is CASSGTGGRYEQYF. The CDR3 DNA follows: TGTGCCAGCAGTGGGACAGGGGGTCGGTACGAGCAGTACTTC. The full variable domain, with the rest looked up from reference TRBV28 and TRBJ2-7, is DVKVTQSSRYLVKRTGEKVFLECVQDMDHENMFWYRQDPGLGLRLIYFSYDVKMKEKGDIPEGYSVSREKKERFSLILESASTNQTSMYLCASSGTGGRYEQYFGPGTRLTVT.

The genes are TRBV13 and TRBJ1-1; TRBD1 agrees at 9 bases. CDR1 and CDR2 (germline): PRHDT, FYEKMQ (reference sequence). The CDR3 loop spans 14 amino acids. V shed 3 bases and J 3 bases; nucleotides not matched to a gene: 2. For the CDR3, the DNA is TGTGCCAGCAGCTTCGGACAGGGGTACACTGAAGCTTTCTTT. Translating gives CASSFGQGYTEAFF.

This clone was detected ten times or more. This sequence joins TRBV1 and TRBJ1-3. TRBV1 is listed as a pseudogene. The CDR3 loop spans 13 amino acids. The CDR3 here is CSRGSGGPDTIYF. The CDR3 DNA sequence: TGCAGCCGGGGGTCCGGGGGCCCGGACACCATATATTTT.

This chain connects TRBV5-8 to TRBJ1-1, with D maybe TRBD1 (5 bases). V lost 4 bases and J lost 1, with 20 bases in between. The germline gives CDR1 SGHTS, CDR2 YDEGEE. This CDR3 has 17 residues. The CDR3 nucleotides read TGTGCCAGCAGCCACTCAAGAATGACAGAACGGAACACTGAAGCTTTCTTT. Translation: CASSHSRMTERNTEAFF.

This clone was counted only a few times. This chain links TRBV18 with TRBJ2-5, with TRBD2 matching 7 bases. The tail of the sequence fits TRBJ2-7 better, so the J call may be wrong. This CDR3 has 15 amino acids. CDR1 is KGHSH and CDR2 is LQKENI in the germline V gene. The CDR3 coding sequence is TGTGCCAGCTCACCACCTAGCGGGCAATCCTACGAGCAGTACTTC. This translates into CASSPPSGQSYEQYF.

This chain connects TRBV21-1 to TRBJ1-1; TRBD1 is the table's D call, not checked against the DNA. TRBV21-1 has pseudogene status. This CDR3 contains 15 residues. The CDR3 is CARAGTGESLGEAFF. The CDR3, as DNA: TGTGCCCGGGCCGGGACAGGAGAGTCCTTAGGTGAAGCTTTCTTT.

The chain carries TRBV2 and TRBJ2-2; 7 positions agree with TRBD1. The junction had 7 bases not matched to a gene; V was cut back by 0 bases and J by 0 bases. The germline CDR1 and CDR2 sequences are SNHLY and FYNNEI. CDR3 size: 18 residues. CDR3 DNA: TGTGCCAGCAGTGAAGCTTCTCCCGGGACAGCGAACACCGGGGAGCTGTTTTTT. Translation gives CASSEASPGTANTGELFF.

This clone occurred once. This chain joins TRBV7-9 and TRBJ2-7; D is unresolved. The germline V gene has CDR1 SEHNR and CDR2 FQNEAQ (reference sequence). The CDR3 is 15 amino acids. Trimming pared 4 bases from V and 5 bases from J, leaving 18 bases between. CDR3: CASSSLSGNKDEQYF. CDR3 DNA: TGTGCCAGCAGCTCCCTTTCGGGCAATAAGGACGAGCAGTACTTC.

The J gene is TRBJ2-7, the V gene TRBV7-9; 7 bases agree with TRBD1. From germline, CDR1 is SEHNR and CDR2 FQNEAQ (reference sequence). This CDR3 spans 14 amino acids. With 5 bases clipped from V and 5 bases from J, the junction kept 9 bases outside the gene matches. The chain's CDR3 is CASSGWDSPHEQYF. DNA of the CDR3: TGTGCCAGCAGCGGATGGGACAGCCCCCACGAGCAGTACTTC.

This clone was seen only once. The chain employs TRBV30 and TRBJ2-3, with TRBD1 matching over 7 bases. Per germline, CDR1 GTSNPN and CDR2 SVGIG (reference sequence). CDR3 size: 16 residues. V was pared by 0 bases and J by 2 bases, with 8 bases of the junction left unmatched. This CDR3 reads CAWSVLGRGSTDTQYF. DNA for the CDR3: TGTGCCTGGAGTGTACTCGGCAGGGGGTCCACAGATACGCAGTATTTT.

This rearrangement joins TRBV11-2 to TRBJ2-7; perhaps TRBD2 as D (6 bases). The CDR3 covers 13 residues. V lost 5 bases and J 3 bases, leaving 11 bases between the germline ends. Germline assignment: CDR1 SGHAT and CDR2 FQNNGV. The CDR3 reads CASSGRDFYEQYF. Written as DNA, the CDR3 is TGTGCCAGCAGCGGCCGGGACTTCTACGAGCAGTACTTC.

The V call is TRBV5-1, the J call TRBJ2-6; D remains ambiguous. The germline V gene encodes CDR1 SGHRS and CDR2 YFSETQ. The CDR3 is made up of 15 amino acids. V was clipped by 2 bases and J by 0 bases, with 6 bases between them. The CDR3 region is CASSLTVSGANVLTF. The CDR3 DNA reads as TGCGCCAGCAGCTTAACAGTCTCTGGGGCCAACGTCCTGACTTTC.

This sequence joins TRBV4-1 and TRBJ2-3; D perhaps matches TRBD2 (7 bases). The germline CDR1 and CDR2 sequences are MGHRA and YSYEKL. The length of the CDR3 is 13 residues. Trimming removed 5 bases from V and 5 bases from J, with 11 bases in between. The CDR3 nucleotides read TGCGCCAGCAGCAAGGGGGGGGTAGATACGCAGTATTTT. It codes for CASSKGGVDTQYF.

By share of the sample, this clone is medium-sized. V is TRBV5-1 and J is TRBJ1-4; maybe TRBD1 (5 bases). The germline gives CDR1 SGHRS, CDR2 YFSETQ. CDR3 size: 14 residues. V lost 0 bases, J lost 5 bases, and 8 bases lay in between. CDR3 amino acids: CASSLGQINEKLFF. In nucleotides, the CDR3 is TGCGCCAGCAGCTTGGGACAGATCAATGAAAAACTGTTTTTT.

The rearrangement joins TRBV6-1 to TRBJ2-3; 7 positions match TRBD2. Germline CDR1 and CDR2: MNHNS and SASEGT. The CDR3 covers 13 residues. Germline trimming cut 7 bases from V and 2 bases from J; bases unmatched to any gene: 3. The CDR3 loop is CASNSGYTDTQYF. CDR3 nucleotides: TGTGCCAGCAATAGCGGGTACACAGATACGCAGTATTTT.

V is TRBV19 and J is TRBJ1-5; a possible D gene is TRBD1 (5 bases). Germline-derived CDR1 and CDR2 are LNHDA and SQIVND (reference sequence). The CDR3 runs 15 residues. V was clipped by 4 bases and J by 2 bases, with 12 bases between them. CDR3 in amino acids: CASSTIDRGNQPQHF. CDR3 in DNA: TGTGCCAGTAGTACCATAGACAGAGGCAATCAGCCCCAGCATTTT. The full variable domain, with the rest looked up from reference TRBV19 and TRBJ1-5, is DGGITQSPKYLFRKEGQNVTLSCEQNLNHDAMYWYRQDPGQGLRLIYYSQIVNDFQKGDIAEGYSVSREKKESFPLTVTSAQKNPTAFYLCASSTIDRGNQPQHFGDGTRLSIL.

The rearrangement uses TRBV18 and TRBJ2-7, with D possibly TRBD2 on 6 matching bases. V dropped 3 bases and J dropped 5 bases, with 14 bases sitting between them. Germline V gene data show CDR1 as KGHSH and CDR2 as LQKENI. This CDR3 has 14 amino acids. CDR3 residues: CASSPLSGANEQYF. The CDR3 DNA reads TGTGCCAGCTCACCCCTATCGGGAGCTAACGAGCAGTACTTC.

The rearrangement links TRBV6-6 to TRBJ2-4; TRBD2 matches at 8 bases. Germline V gene data show CDR1 as MNHNY and CDR2 as SVGAGI (reference sequence). The CDR3 is made up of 14 amino acids. Losses at the gene ends were 5 bases for V and 7 bases for J; bases not matched to a gene: 7. The CDR3, as DNA: TGTGCCAGCAGTATTAGCGGGGAGGCGAACATTCAGTACTTC. Translating it yields CASSISGEANIQYF.

The chain has TRBV30 and TRBJ2-3; TRBD2 agrees at 7 bases. V lost 4 bases and J lost 0; bases outside the gene matches: 4. The length of the CDR3 is 14 residues. Germline V gene sequence: CDR1 GTSNPN, CDR2 SVGIG (reference sequence). The CDR3 sequence: CAWTFSGSTDTQYF. The CDR3 DNA follows: TGTGCCTGGACCTTTAGCGGGAGCACAGATACGCAGTATTTT.

This chain joins TRBV10-3 and TRBJ1-1; no clear D gene. Deletions cut 11 bases from V and 0 bases from J, with 10 bases between. Germline CDR1 is ENHRY and CDR2 is SYGVKD. The CDR3 totals 12 residues. The CDR3 DNA follows: TGTGCCGCCAAGGGCTTGAACACTGAAGCTTTCTTT. This codes for CAAKGLNTEAFF.